Following are 19 T cell receptor beta chains from one sample sequenced in a study of Ad26.COV2.S vaccination and SARS-CoV-2 variants. Treatment here: roughly 18 received Ad26.COV2.S at low or high dose, single or two shots; five or six received placebo; per-sample allocation not given. Each sample was drawn 63 days after the first injection (of vaccine or placebo). Here immunoSEQ multiplex PCR was the method, and the copy in TCRdb shows in-frame clones only, minus some. Of around 500,000 clones in the sample, roughly nine tenths are singletons; the top ten hold 1.5% to 2%. The source was peripheral blood, collected in a trial of Ad26.COV2.S vaccine versus placebo. These receptors were taken from a person aged 18 to 65 who received the Ad26.COV2.S COVID-19 vaccine or a placebo.

The chain links TRBV18 to TRBJ2-7, with 13 bases matching TRBD2. V was clipped by 1 base and J by 6 bases; unmatched bases: 12. Germline CDR1 KGHSH, CDR2 LQKENI. There are 18 residues in the CDR3. The CDR3 nucleotides are TGTGCCAGCTCACCACTAACTAGCGGGGGGGCCTCTGTCTCCGAGCAGTACTTC. Translated, it gives CASSPLTSGGASVSEQYF.

The J gene is TRBJ1-2, the V gene TRBV9; D is undetermined. The germline V gene encodes CDR1 SGDLS and CDR2 YYNGEE. Trimming took off 3 bases at V and 13 bases at J, with 13 bases between the two ends. The CDR3 runs 11 residues. The CDR3 is CASSAYSSTTF. The CDR3 DNA follows: TGTGCCAGCAGCGCTTATAGCTCCACCACCTTC. The full variable domain, with the rest looked up from reference TRBV9 and TRBJ1-2, is DSGVTQTPKHLITATGQRVTLRCSPRSGDLSVYWYQQSLDQGLQFLIQYYNGEERAKGNILERFSAQQFPDLHSELNLSSLELGDSALYFCASSAYSSTTFGSGTRLTVV.

V and J are TRBV2 and TRBJ1-6; D may be TRBD1 (6 bases). There are 15 residues in the CDR3. V was cut by 7 bases and J by 0 bases, with 10 bases left in between. Germline values: CDR1 SNHLY, CDR2 FYNNEI. In nucleotides, the CDR3 is TGTGCCAGCAACGGACAGAGCTCCTATAATTCACCCCTCCACTTT. This gives the protein CASNGQSSYNSPLHF.

V gene TRBV5-6 combines with J gene TRBJ1-1, with D tentatively TRBD1 (6 bases). CDR1 is SGHDT and CDR2 is YYEEEE in the germline V gene. Trimming took 3 bases from V and 2 from J, leaving 11 bases between them. The CDR3 length is 14 residues. This CDR3 is CASSSDRKNTEAFF. CDR3 sequence (DNA): TGTGCCAGCAGCTCAGACAGGAAAAACACTGAAGCTTTCTTT.

The chain has TRBV27 and TRBJ1-2, with 7 bases lining up with TRBD1. Germline CDR1 and CDR2: MNHEY and SMNVEV (reference sequence). CDR3 length: 14 amino acids. V was pared by 5 bases and J by 4 bases, with 7 bases of the junction left unmatched. The CDR3 DNA sequence: TGTGCCAGCAGTGCGGACAGGAGCTTCTATGGCTACACCTTC. Translated, it gives CASSADRSFYGYTF.

The chain couples TRBV9 to TRBJ1-1; 7 bases are shared with TRBD1. The CDR3 sequence is 13 residues long. Trimming at V came to 3 bases and at J to 6 bases, leaving 5 bases not matched to a gene. The germline V gene has CDR1 SGDLS and CDR2 YYNGEE. CDR3 DNA: TGTGCCAGCAGCGGAAATCAGGGGGCTGAAGCTTTCTTT. It translates to CASSGNQGAEAFF.

This clone was picked up a small number of times. The rearrangement uses TRBV21-1 and TRBJ2-3; the D call TRBD2 from the table was never checked on the DNA. TRBV21-1 is labeled a pseudogene. This CDR3 has 15 residues. The CDR3 DNA reads as TGTGCCAGCAGCAAAGCCTTAAGGAGGGCAGATACGCAGTATTTT. Protein: CASSKALRRADTQYF.

The V gene is TRBV18, the J gene TRBJ2-3; 9 bases agree with TRBD1. The CDR3 has 16 amino acids. Germline-derived CDR1 and CDR2 are KGHSH and LQKENI. V lost 5 bases, J lost 4 bases, and 10 bases stayed unmatched. The CDR3: CASSTAWDREADTQYF. CDR3 in DNA: TGTGCCAGCTCAACGGCGTGGGACAGGGAGGCAGATACGCAGTATTTT.

The CDR3 region has the DNA TGCAGCGTAGGCATGGAAAATCAGCCCCAGCATTTT. Its translation: CSVGMENQPQHF. The chain employs TRBV29-1 and TRBJ1-5, with D unclear. The CDR3 has 12 residues. In germline, CDR1 is SQVTM, CDR2 ANQGSEA. Between the trimmed V and J ends, which lost 6 bases and 4 bases, there was a span of 10 bases.

The DNA for the CDR3 is TGTGCCAGCAGCCTAAATCCTCAGGGGCGGGAAAAACTGTTTTTT. It is translated as CASSLNPQGREKLFF. The chain uses TRBV7-6 and TRBJ1-4; maybe TRBD1 (6 bases). Germline CDR1 reads SGHVS; CDR2 reads FNYEAQ. The CDR3 runs 15 residues. V was shortened by 5 bases and J by 8 bases, with 18 bases between the two germline ends.

The CDR3 DNA reads TGTGCCAGCTCACCACCGGGGGGCTGGCAAGTCACAGATACGCAGTATTTT. Protein sequence: CASSPPGGWQVTDTQYF. The gene calls are TRBV18 and TRBJ2-3; possibly TRBD1 or TRBD2 for D (6 bases each). Trimming left V 0 bases short and J 2 bases short, with 15 bases between. This CDR3 is 17 amino acids long. The germline V gene has CDR1 KGHSH and CDR2 LQKENI.

J is TRBJ2-7 and V is TRBV2; D is ambiguous. The V end lost 6 bases, the J end lost 1 base, and 7 bases lay between the germline ends. The CDR3 has 12 residues. Germline V gives CDR1 SNHLY, CDR2 FYNNEI. The DNA of the CDR3 is TGTGCCAGCAGGGACGGGTCCTACGAGCAGTACTTC. Protein: CASRDGSYEQYF.

The chain carries TRBV7-3 and TRBJ1-2; D remains unclear. Germline lookup yields CDR1 SGHTA and CDR2 FQGTGA. With 1 base removed from V and 6 bases from J, the gap between germline ends came to 6 bases. CDR3 length: 12 amino acids. Written as DNA, the CDR3 is TGTGCCAGCAGCTTAAAATCCAATGGCTACACCTTC. Its translation is CASSLKSNGYTF.

As DNA, the CDR3 is TGTGCCAGCAGACTACAGGGGGGAACCGATACGCAGTATTTT. Amino acid sequence: CASRLQGGTDTQYF. The chain recombines TRBV6-6 with TRBJ2-3; 8 nucleotides align to TRBD1. J lost 6 bases, V lost 6 bases, and 8 bases had no gene match. Germline V gene lookup returns CDR1 MNHNY and CDR2 SVGAGI (reference sequence). The CDR3 loop spans 14 amino acids.

CDR3 nucleotide sequence: TGTGCCACCAGCAGGGGACGGGACTACGAGCAGTACTTC. Translation: CATSRGRDYEQYF. The gene calls are TRBV15 and TRBJ2-7; D tentatively reads TRBD1 or TRBD2 (5 bases each). Looked up from germline, CDR1 is LNHNV and CDR2 is YYDKDF (reference sequence). The V end was cut by 3 bases, the J end by 3 bases, with 9 bases between. The CDR3 runs 13 residues.

The CDR3: CASSEAGGPGDTQYF. In DNA, the CDR3 is TGTGCCAGCAGTGAAGCGGGAGGGCCAGGAGATACGCAGTATTTT. The chain combines TRBV2 with TRBJ2-3, with 7 bases matching TRBD2. The CDR3 runs 15 residues. V lost 0 bases, J lost 5 bases, and 5 bases stayed unmatched. The germline V gene encodes CDR1 SNHLY and CDR2 FYNNEI. Full variable domain (rest looked up from reference TRBV2 and TRBJ2-3): EPEVTQTPSHQVTQMGQEVILRCVPISNHLYFYWYRQILGQKVEFLVSFYNNEISEKSEIFDDQFSVERPDGSNFTLKIRSTKLEDSAMYFCASSEAGGPGDTQYFGPGTRLTVL.

The CDR3 reads CASSSPGLAGPLSTDTQYF. The DNA of the CDR3 is TGTGCCAGCAGCTCCCCGGGACTAGCGGGGCCGTTGAGCACAGATACGCAGTATTTT. The J gene is TRBJ2-3, the V gene TRBV7-2; 13 positions agree with TRBD2. V was pared by 4 bases and J by 0 bases, with 10 bases of the junction left unmatched. The CDR3 covers 19 residues. CDR1 SGHTA and CDR2 FQGNSA come from the germline V gene.

The chain is built from TRBV4-1 and TRBJ2-3, with D perhaps given as TRBD1 or TRBD2 (5 bases each). The germline V and J ends were trimmed by 4 bases and 2 bases, with 13 bases remaining between them. CDR1 is MGHRA, CDR2 YSYEKL, per germline. The CDR3 is made up of 15 amino acids. DNA of the CDR3: TGCGCCAGCAGCCGATTAGGGACGGCCACAGATACGCAGTATTTT. It is translated as CASSRLGTATDTQYF.

The chain has TRBV5-1 and TRBJ2-5; 7 bases match TRBD1. Trimming at V came to 1 base and at J to 3 bases, leaving 6 bases not matched to a gene. The CDR3 runs to 15 residues. Germline values: CDR1 SGHRS, CDR2 YFSETQ. The CDR3 spells CASSLLETGEETQYF. The CDR3 DNA sequence: TGCGCCAGCAGCTTGCTCGAAACAGGGGAAGAGACCCAGTACTTC.